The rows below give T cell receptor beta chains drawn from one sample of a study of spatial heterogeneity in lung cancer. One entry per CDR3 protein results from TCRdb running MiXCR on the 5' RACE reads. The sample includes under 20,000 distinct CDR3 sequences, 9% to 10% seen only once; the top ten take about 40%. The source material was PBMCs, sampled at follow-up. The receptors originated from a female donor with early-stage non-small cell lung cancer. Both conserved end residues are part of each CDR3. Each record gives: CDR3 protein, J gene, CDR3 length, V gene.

cdr3_aa: CASSLRTSGSGTQYF; j_call: TRBJ2-3; cdr3_length: 15; v_call: TRBV11-2
cdr3_aa: CASSLIGTQNTGELFF; j_call: TRBJ2-2; cdr3_length: 16; v_call: TRBV7-9
cdr3_aa: CASSSGDRGLIGELFF; j_call: TRBJ2-2; cdr3_length: 16; v_call: TRBV28
cdr3_aa: CASSPQANYGYTF; j_call: TRBJ1-2; cdr3_length: 13; v_call: TRBV6-5
cdr3_aa: CASRWGEGSDNEQFF; j_call: TRBJ2-1; cdr3_length: 15; v_call: TRBV2
cdr3_aa: CASSFGSIAGELFF; j_call: TRBJ2-2; cdr3_length: 14; v_call: TRBV11-2
cdr3_aa: CASSLAGRINQPQHF; j_call: TRBJ1-5; cdr3_length: 15; v_call: TRBV27
cdr3_aa: CASSQLRVLYGYTF; j_call: TRBJ1-2; cdr3_length: 14; v_call: TRBV6-5
cdr3_aa: CASSQEWAPQPQHF; j_call: TRBJ1-5; cdr3_length: 14; v_call: TRBV4-2
cdr3_aa: CASSELGLGGQFF; j_call: TRBJ2-1; cdr3_length: 13; v_call: TRBV2
cdr3_aa: CASSPTGLAGDKFF; j_call: TRBJ2-7; cdr3_length: 14; v_call: TRBV4-1
cdr3_aa: CASSLSGYEQYF; j_call: TRBJ2-7; cdr3_length: 12; v_call: TRBV7-2
cdr3_aa: CASSFNRGNTGELFF; j_call: TRBJ2-2; cdr3_length: 15; v_call: TRBV12-3/TRBV12-4
cdr3_aa: CASSSQDLQETQYF; j_call: TRBJ2-5; cdr3_length: 14; v_call: TRBV5-1
cdr3_aa: CASSLFGRGSGTEAFF; j_call: TRBJ1-1; cdr3_length: 16; v_call: TRBV7-8
cdr3_aa: CASSLEARINEKLFF; j_call: TRBJ1-4; cdr3_length: 15; v_call: TRBV12-3/TRBV12-4
cdr3_aa: CASSLGGTGETKNIQYF; j_call: TRBJ2-4; cdr3_length: 17; v_call: TRBV7-2
cdr3_aa: CASSPDGQASGRTQYF; j_call: TRBJ2-5; cdr3_length: 16; v_call: TRBV4-1
cdr3_aa: CARAVGIGETQYF; j_call: TRBJ2-5; cdr3_length: 13; v_call: TRBV5-1
cdr3_aa: CASSLGAGAYEQYF; j_call: TRBJ2-7; cdr3_length: 14; v_call: TRBV7-9
cdr3_aa: CASSLTGTRSTEAFF; j_call: TRBJ1-1; cdr3_length: 15; v_call: TRBV7-9
cdr3_aa: CASSADRVYEQYF; j_call: TRBJ2-7; cdr3_length: 13; v_call: TRBV6-1
cdr3_aa: CASSLVGGELFF; j_call: TRBJ2-2; cdr3_length: 12; v_call: TRBV5-5
cdr3_aa: CASSYSSGMKQETQYF; j_call: TRBJ2-5; cdr3_length: 16; v_call: TRBV6-5
cdr3_aa: CASSLEGYSGNTIYF; j_call: TRBJ1-3; cdr3_length: 15; v_call: TRBV5-1
cdr3_aa: CASSYGRNTEAFF; j_call: TRBJ1-1; cdr3_length: 13; v_call: TRBV7-2
cdr3_aa: CASSSPPPGWEQYF; j_call: TRBJ2-7; cdr3_length: 14; v_call: TRBV13
cdr3_aa: CASSQDHPGLLAQYF; j_call: TRBJ2-3; cdr3_length: 15; v_call: TRBV4-1
cdr3_aa: CASRPGEGSGNQPQHF; j_call: TRBJ1-5; cdr3_length: 16; v_call: TRBV6-5
cdr3_aa: CASAPNPYVGYTF; j_call: TRBJ1-2; cdr3_length: 13; v_call: TRBV12-3/TRBV12-4
cdr3_aa: CASSPYRGSLMNTEAFF; j_call: TRBJ1-1; cdr3_length: 17; v_call: TRBV9
cdr3_aa: CASSPLPGHNEQFF; j_call: TRBJ2-1; cdr3_length: 14; v_call: TRBV7-3
cdr3_aa: CASSLMARHQETQYF; j_call: TRBJ2-5; cdr3_length: 15; v_call: TRBV7-2
cdr3_aa: CASSFLSPSEQYF; j_call: TRBJ2-7; cdr3_length: 13; v_call: TRBV28
cdr3_aa: CASSSAGSDYEQYF; j_call: TRBJ2-7; cdr3_length: 14; v_call: TRBV5-1
cdr3_aa: CASSHRTGQGIVTQYF; j_call: TRBJ2-5; cdr3_length: 16; v_call: TRBV14
cdr3_aa: CATSRVRVLQETQYF; j_call: TRBJ2-5; cdr3_length: 15; v_call: TRBV15
cdr3_aa: CASNIGADTQYF; j_call: TRBJ2-3; cdr3_length: 12; v_call: TRBV10-2
cdr3_aa: CSVRGSGGYNEQFF; j_call: TRBJ2-1; cdr3_length: 14; v_call: TRBV29-1
cdr3_aa: CSARAPGTGRYEQYF; j_call: TRBJ2-7; cdr3_length: 15; v_call: TRBV20-1
cdr3_aa: CATSDSHNEQFF; j_call: TRBJ2-1; cdr3_length: 12; v_call: TRBV24-1
cdr3_aa: CASSFSEGDYEQYF; j_call: TRBJ2-7; cdr3_length: 14; v_call: TRBV6-1
cdr3_aa: CAWAAGGGANYGYTF; j_call: TRBJ1-2; cdr3_length: 15; v_call: TRBV30
cdr3_aa: CASSFTGLSYEQYF; j_call: TRBJ2-7; cdr3_length: 14; v_call: TRBV28
cdr3_aa: CASSLGSRGAENTEAFF; j_call: TRBJ1-1; cdr3_length: 17; v_call: TRBV5-6
cdr3_aa: CASSFRRNTIYF; j_call: TRBJ1-3; cdr3_length: 12; v_call: TRBV6-6
cdr3_aa: CASSYVTGRSYNEQFF; j_call: TRBJ2-1; cdr3_length: 16; v_call: TRBV6-6
cdr3_aa: CASSVRVRGYTF; j_call: TRBJ1-2; cdr3_length: 12; v_call: TRBV2
cdr3_aa: CASSALVGETQYF; j_call: TRBJ2-5; cdr3_length: 13; v_call: TRBV19